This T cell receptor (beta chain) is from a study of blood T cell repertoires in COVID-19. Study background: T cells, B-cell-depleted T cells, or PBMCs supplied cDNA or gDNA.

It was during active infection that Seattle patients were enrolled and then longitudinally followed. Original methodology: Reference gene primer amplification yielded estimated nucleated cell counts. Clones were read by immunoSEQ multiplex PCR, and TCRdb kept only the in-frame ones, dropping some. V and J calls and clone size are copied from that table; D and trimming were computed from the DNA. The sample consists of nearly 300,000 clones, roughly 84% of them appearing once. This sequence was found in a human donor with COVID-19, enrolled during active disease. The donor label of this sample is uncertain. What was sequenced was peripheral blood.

The CDR3 DNA reads TGTGCCAGCAGCCGTCAGGGGATCTCTGGAAACACCATATATTTT. Its translation is CASSRQGISGNTIYF. The chain has TRBV5-5 and TRBJ1-3, with TRBD1 as a possible D gene (6 bases). Trimming left V 4 bases short and J 0 bases short, with 11 bases between. This CDR3 has 15 amino acids. Per the germline V gene, CDR1 is SGHKS and CDR2 is YYEKEE (reference sequence).